This TCR beta chain was observed in a study of T cells after yellow fever vaccination (dated by TCRdb to the late 2010s). Turning to the overall study: Libraries from fractions with low cell numbers were prepared with the SMART-Seq v4 Ultra Low Input RNA kit. To follow T-cell clones before and after both primary and booster YFV17D yellow fever vaccination, bulk TCR alpha and beta repertoires underwent longitudinal sequencing. Two healthy male donors made up the cohort, one aged 18 to 29 years and the other aged 30 to 39 years. Blood was drawn at multiple timepoints before and after primary and secondary immunization, with bulk PBMC replicates and cell subsets isolated. The investigation overall reported the following: Compared with the primary T-cell response, the secondary T-cell response was faster but weaker, reaching its peak on day 5 rather than on day 15. A small fraction of clonotypes appeared in both the CD4 and CD8 compartments, likely as a result of convergent recombination. Computational filtering was required because FACS-sorted repertoires could contain abundant contaminating clonotypes from the bulk population. After the booster, most clones that had expanded after primary vaccination were detected again (approximately 95% of CD4 and around nine tenths of CD8), suggesting broad maintenance of memory. Only a couple of donors were included in the study, so the extent to which the findings can be generalized is limited.

From a lookup of the germline V gene (reference sequence), CDR1 and CDR2 are SEHNR and FQNEAQ. Trimming removed 3 bases from V and 4 bases from J, leaving 15 bases between the germline ends. Counted from cysteine to phenylalanine, this CDR3 has 16 amino acids. Of the read, only the CDR3 DNA is kept; its 48 bases are in frame from base 1. Sequencing instrument: Illumina NovaSeq 6000. Synthesis of TCR cDNA relied on 5'RACE template switching, a step that introduced a universal primer site along with unique molecular identifiers. Priming for cDNA synthesis came from both the TCR alpha and TCR beta constant segments. Libraries were amplified in two PCR steps, with sample barcodes and sequencing adapters added in the second step. Sequencing of libraries was done on Illumina HiSeq 2500 (2x100 bp) or NovaSeq (2x150 bp). The authors' pipeline ran thus. Demultiplexing of reads and collapsing into UMI consensus sequences were performed with MIGEC, and V(D)J alignment was carried out with MiXCR. Vaccine-responding clonotypes were defined with edgeR using replicate PBMC samples, requiring FDR below 0.01 and a log2 fold change above 5 up to day 15. Each bulk clonotype was labeled CD4 or CD8 based on which sequenced repertoire, CD4 or CD8, contained the clonotype at higher abundance. The raw public data were reprocessed by TCRdb itself: fastp quality trimming at Q25, MiXCR clonotype calling, in-frame beta chains only. Under each unique CDR3 protein, matching rows form one entry showing the most common genes and DNA. The V and J calls were determined by TCRdb, not by the authors. The sample table shows 150,000 to 200,000 distinct CDR3 sequences, and roughly 9.6% are seen once. 35% to 40% of the sample goes to the ten largest clones.

About this clonotype: Its antigen specificity is not known. No much larger clone is present one base from it, and per-base qualities are unavailable.

The treatment or condition label, read with the paper, signifies: live attenuated yellow fever vaccine strain. A standard Ficoll-Paque protocol was used to isolate PBMCs from peripheral blood. CD4 and CD8 T-cell fractions were isolated with Dynabeads CD4 and CD8 positive selection kits. TriZol was used to extract RNA from bulk PBMCs, from CD4 and CD8 fractions, and from dextramer-positive and dextramer-negative fractions. This material consisted of CD8+ T cells sorted from PBMCs, taken 15 days after the yellow fever booster vaccination. Recombination joined TRBV7-9 with TRBJ2-2; TRBD2 is a possible D gene, resting on 6 matching bases. This TCR came from a man in his late teens or twenties who received the YFV17D yellow fever vaccine. DNA sequence: TGTGCCAGCAGCTTGCCAGGCGGGGATATCACCGGGGAGCTGTTTTTT. Its product reads: CASSLPGGDITGELFF.